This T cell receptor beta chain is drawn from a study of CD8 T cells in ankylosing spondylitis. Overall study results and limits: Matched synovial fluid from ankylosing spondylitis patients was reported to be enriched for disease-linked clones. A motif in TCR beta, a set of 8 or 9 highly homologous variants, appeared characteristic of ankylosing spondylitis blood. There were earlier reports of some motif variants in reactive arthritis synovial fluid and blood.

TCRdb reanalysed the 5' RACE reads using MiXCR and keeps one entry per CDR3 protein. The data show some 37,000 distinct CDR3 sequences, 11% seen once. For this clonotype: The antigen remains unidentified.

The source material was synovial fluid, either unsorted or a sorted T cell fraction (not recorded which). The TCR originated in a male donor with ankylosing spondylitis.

The CDR3 region is CASSRLGLSNQPQHF. The CDR3 DNA reads as TGTGCCAGCAGTCGACTGGGGCTTAGCAATCAGCCCCAGCATTTT. This sequence joins TRBV9 and TRBJ1-5; perhaps TRBD1 as D (5 bases). The length of the CDR3 is 15 residues. Between the trimmed V and J ends, which lost 5 bases and 0 bases, there was a span of 12 bases. CDR1 and CDR2 from the germline V gene are SGDLS and YYNGEE.